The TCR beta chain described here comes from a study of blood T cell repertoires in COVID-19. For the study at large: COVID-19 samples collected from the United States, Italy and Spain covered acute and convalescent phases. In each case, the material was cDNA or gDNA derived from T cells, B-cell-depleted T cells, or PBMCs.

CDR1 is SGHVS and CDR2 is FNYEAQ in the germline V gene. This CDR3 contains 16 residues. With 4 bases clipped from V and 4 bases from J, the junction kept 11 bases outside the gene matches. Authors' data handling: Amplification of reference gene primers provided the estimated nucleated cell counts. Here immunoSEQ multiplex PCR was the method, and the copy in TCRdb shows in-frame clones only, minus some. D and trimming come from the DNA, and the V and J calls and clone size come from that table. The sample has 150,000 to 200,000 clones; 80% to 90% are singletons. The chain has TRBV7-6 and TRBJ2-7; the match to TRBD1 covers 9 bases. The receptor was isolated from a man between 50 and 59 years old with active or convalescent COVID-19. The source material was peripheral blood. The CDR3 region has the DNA TGTGCCAGCAGCTCCTTACCTACAGGGGGCAGTTACGAGCAGTACTTC. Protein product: CASSSLPTGGSYEQYF.